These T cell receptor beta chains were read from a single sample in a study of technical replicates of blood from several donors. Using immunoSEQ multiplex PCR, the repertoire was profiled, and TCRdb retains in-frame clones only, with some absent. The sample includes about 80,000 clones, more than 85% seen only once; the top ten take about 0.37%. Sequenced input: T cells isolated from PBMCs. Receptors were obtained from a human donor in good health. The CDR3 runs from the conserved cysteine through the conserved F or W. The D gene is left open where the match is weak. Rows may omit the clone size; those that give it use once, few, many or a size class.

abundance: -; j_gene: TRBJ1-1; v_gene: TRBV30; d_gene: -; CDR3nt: TGTGCCTGGAGGTTTCAGGGCTCCGGACCAGCTGAAGCTTTCTTT; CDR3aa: CAWRFQGSGPAEAFF
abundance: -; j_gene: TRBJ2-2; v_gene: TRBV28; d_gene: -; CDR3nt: TGTGCCAGCAGGCAAACAGGGCACACCGGGGAGCTGTTTTTT; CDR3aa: CASRQTGHTGELFF
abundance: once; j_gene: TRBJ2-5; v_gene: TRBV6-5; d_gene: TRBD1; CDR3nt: TGTGCCAGCAGTCGGGACAGGGAAGAGACCCAGTACTTC; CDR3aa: CASSRDREETQYF
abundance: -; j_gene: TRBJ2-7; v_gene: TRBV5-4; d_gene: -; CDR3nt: TGTGCCAGCAGCTTGGGAGGGATTAGCTACGAGCAGTACTTC; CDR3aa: CASSLGGISYEQYF
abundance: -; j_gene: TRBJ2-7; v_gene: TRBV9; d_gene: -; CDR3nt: TGTGCCAGCAGCGGGGGCGCGTCTTACGAGCAGTACTTC; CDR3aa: CASSGGASYEQYF
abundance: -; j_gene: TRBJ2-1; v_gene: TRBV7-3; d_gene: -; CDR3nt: TGTGCCAGCAGCTTAGAGGGTTTTTCCTCCGATGAGCAGTTCTTC; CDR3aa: CASSLEGFSSDEQFF
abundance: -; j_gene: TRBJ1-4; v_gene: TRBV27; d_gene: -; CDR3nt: TGTGCCAGCAGTTTACTGTACCGGGTGAATGAAAAACTGTTTTTT; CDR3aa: CASSLLYRVNEKLFF
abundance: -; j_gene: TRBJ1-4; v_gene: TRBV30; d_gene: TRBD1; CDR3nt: TGTGCCTGGGACAGGGGAGGCGAAAAACTGTTTTTT; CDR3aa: CAWDRGGEKLFF
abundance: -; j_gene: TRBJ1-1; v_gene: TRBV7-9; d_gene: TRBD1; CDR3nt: TGTGCCAGCACCGAGACAGGGATGAACACTGAAGCTTTCTTT; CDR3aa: CASTETGMNTEAFF
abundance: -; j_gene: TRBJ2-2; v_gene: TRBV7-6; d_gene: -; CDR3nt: TGTGCCAGCAGCTTAGCGGGAGCCGGGGAGCTGTTTTTT; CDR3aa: CASSLAGAGELFF
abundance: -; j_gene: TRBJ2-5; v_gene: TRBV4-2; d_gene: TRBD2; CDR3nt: TGTGCCAGCAGCCAAGCCTACGGGCGGCAGCGGGGGGAGACCCAGTACTTC; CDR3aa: CASSQAYGRQRGETQYF
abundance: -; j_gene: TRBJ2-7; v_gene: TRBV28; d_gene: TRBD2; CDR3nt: TGTGCCAGCACCAGAGCGGGACCTAGGGACGAGCAGTACTTC; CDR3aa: CASTRAGPRDEQYF
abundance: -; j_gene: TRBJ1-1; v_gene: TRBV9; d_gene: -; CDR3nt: TGTGCCAGCAGTTCCCAGGAGAACACTGAAGCTTTCTTT; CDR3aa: CASSSQENTEAFF
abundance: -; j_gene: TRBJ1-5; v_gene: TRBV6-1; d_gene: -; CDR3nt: TGTGCCAGCACTCCGGGCGGGAGGTATCAGCCCCAGCATTTT; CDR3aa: CASTPGGRYQPQHF
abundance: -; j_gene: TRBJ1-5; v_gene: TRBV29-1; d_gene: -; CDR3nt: TGCAGCGCCCGGACAGAAAATCAGCCCCAGCATTTT; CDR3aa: CSARTENQPQHF
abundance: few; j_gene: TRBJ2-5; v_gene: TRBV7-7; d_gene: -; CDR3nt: TGTGCTAGCAGCTCCGGGACACCCCAAGAGACCCAGTACTTC; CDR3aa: CASSSGTPQETQYF
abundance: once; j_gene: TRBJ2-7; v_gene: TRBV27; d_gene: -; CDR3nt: TGTGCCAGCAGCCTTTCAGGGCCGGGCGAGCAGTACTTC; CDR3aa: CASSLSGPGEQYF
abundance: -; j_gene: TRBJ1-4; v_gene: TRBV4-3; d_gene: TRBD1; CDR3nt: TGCGCCAGCAGCCAGGGACAGGGGAATGAAAAACTGTTTTTT; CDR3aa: CASSQGQGNEKLFF
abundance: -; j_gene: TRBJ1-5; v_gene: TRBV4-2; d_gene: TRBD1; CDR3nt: TGTGCCAGCAGCCAAGATCGCACAGGGGATCAGCCCCAGCATTTT; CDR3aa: CASSQDRTGDQPQHF
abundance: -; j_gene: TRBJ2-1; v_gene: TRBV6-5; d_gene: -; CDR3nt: TGTGCCAGCACGGAGGGAATGGAGCAGTTCTTC; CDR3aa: CASTEGMEQFF
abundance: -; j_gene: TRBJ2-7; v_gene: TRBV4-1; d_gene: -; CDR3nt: TGCGCCAGCAGCCCCCGGGTCCTAGCCTACGAGCAGTACTTC; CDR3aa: CASSPRVLAYEQYF
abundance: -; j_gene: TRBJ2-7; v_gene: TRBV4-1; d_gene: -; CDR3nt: TGCGCCAGCAGCCAAGGAACTGGCTACGAGCAGTACTTC; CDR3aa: CASSQGTGYEQYF
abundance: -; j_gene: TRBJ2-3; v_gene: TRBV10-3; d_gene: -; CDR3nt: TGTGCCATCAACACCCGCATTAGCACAGATACGCAGTATTTT; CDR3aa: CAINTRISTDTQYF
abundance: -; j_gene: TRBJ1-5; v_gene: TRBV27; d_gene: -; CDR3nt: TGTGCCAGCAGTACGGGGGGCCGCGGGGGCGCGTTCCAGCCCCAGCATTTT; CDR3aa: CASSTGGRGGAFQPQHF
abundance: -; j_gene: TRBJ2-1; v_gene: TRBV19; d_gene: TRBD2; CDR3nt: TGTGCCAGTAATCCGCTAGCGGGGATATACAATGAGCAGTTCTTC; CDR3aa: CASNPLAGIYNEQFF
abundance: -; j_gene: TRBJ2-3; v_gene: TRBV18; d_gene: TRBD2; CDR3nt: TGTGCCAGCTCACCACCGCTGCGGGAGAGGGGCACAGATACGCAGTATTTT; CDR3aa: CASSPPLRERGTDTQYF
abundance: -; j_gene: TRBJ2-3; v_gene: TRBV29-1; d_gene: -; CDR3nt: TGCAGCGTACTGGAAACTAGCCCCGATACGCAGTATTTT; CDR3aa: CSVLETSPDTQYF